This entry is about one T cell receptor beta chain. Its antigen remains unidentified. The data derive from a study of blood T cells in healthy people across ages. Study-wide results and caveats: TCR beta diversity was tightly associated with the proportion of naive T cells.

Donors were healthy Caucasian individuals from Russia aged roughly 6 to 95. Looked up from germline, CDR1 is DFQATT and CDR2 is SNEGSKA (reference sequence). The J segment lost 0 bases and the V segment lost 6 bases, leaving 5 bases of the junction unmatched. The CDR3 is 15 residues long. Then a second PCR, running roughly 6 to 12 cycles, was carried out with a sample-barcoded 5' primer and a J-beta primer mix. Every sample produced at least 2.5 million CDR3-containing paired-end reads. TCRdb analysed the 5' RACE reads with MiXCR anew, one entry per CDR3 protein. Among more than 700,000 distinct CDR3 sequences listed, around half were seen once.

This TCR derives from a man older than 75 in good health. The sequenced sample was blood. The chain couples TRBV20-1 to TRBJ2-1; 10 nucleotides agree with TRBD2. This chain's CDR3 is CSAPRTSGSYNEQFF. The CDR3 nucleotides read TGCAGTGCCCCCCGGACTAGCGGCTCCTACAATGAGCAGTTCTTC.